Only a few counts were recorded for the clone carrying this T cell receptor (beta chain). The CDR3 ends on some other residue instead of the conserved phenylalanine or tryptophan, so this is likely a read error. It is unclear where the CDR3 begins or ends on the DNA, so no DNA is shown, and the CDR3 is as TCRdb lists it. TCRdb ran MiXCR on the PCR reads and lists one entry per CDR3 protein. The repertoire holds about 17,000 distinct CDR3 sequences, with around two fifths as singletons. The data stem from a study of tumor-infiltrating lymphocytes in oesophageal squamous cell carcinoma. The length of the CDR3 is 18 amino acids, counting both ends. Germline CDR1 MNHNS, CDR2 SASEGT.

This sequence originates from a female donor with esophageal squamous cell carcinoma. The rearrangement links TRBV6-1 to TRBJ2-5; no check of the table's D call, TRBD1, against the DNA was made. Sequenced sample: normal esophageal tissue next to the tumor. The CDR3 is CASSPSGATAIYGYTFGS.